The clone carrying this T cell receptor (beta chain) was picked up a small number of times. Its antigen is not identified. The data were obtained in a study of T-cell reconstitution after alpha-beta-depleted transplantation in children. Broader study findings: It was surviving recipient T cells and thymic progenitors that gave some patients high TCRbeta diversity at day 60. The study reportedly traced alpha-beta T cells about two months after transplant to several hundred expanded graft clones. By one year post-transplant, T-cell counts and diversity largely arose from T cells that were newly produced.

CDR3 length: 16 amino acids. Germline V gene sequence: CDR1 MDHEN, CDR2 SYDVKM. The ends were cut back, 2 bases at V and 1 base at J, with 15 bases in the middle. The library targeted TCRbeta and was prepared with unique molecular identifiers. TCRdb re-called the PCR reads with MiXCR, one entry per CDR3 protein. This sample carries around 140,000 distinct CDR3 sequences, 8% to 10% of them seen once, and the ten largest clones take 15% to 20%. The sequenced sample was PBMCs, mostly from graft donor cells, obtained 180 days after TCRalphabeta/CD19-depleted stem cell transplant. The sequence derives from a female patient between 2 and 15 years old who had a stem cell transplant for congenital amegakaryocytic thrombocytopenia, so the T cells may come from the graft donor. J is TRBJ2-7 and V is TRBV28; D uncertain. DNA of the CDR3: TGTGCCAGCAGTTTAAATTTTTGGGGAAGGTCCTACGAGCAGTACTTC. It yields the protein CASSLNFWGRSYEQYF.